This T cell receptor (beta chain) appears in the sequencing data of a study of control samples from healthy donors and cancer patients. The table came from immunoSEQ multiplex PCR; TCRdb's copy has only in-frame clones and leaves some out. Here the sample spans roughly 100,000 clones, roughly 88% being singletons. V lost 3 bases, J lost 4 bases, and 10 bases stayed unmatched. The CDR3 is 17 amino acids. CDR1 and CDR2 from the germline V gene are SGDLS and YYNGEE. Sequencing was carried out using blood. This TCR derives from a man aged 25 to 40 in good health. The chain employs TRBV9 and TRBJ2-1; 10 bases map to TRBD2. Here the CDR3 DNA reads TGTGCCAGCAGCGCCGGAATTGGACTAGCGGATTACAATGAGCAGTTCTTC. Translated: CASSAGIGLADYNEQFF. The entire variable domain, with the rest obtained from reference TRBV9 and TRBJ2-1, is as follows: DSGVTQTPKHLITATGQRVTLRCSPRSGDLSVYWYQQSLDQGLQFLIQYYNGEERAKGNILERFSAQQFPDLHSELNLSSLELGDSALYFCASSAGIGLADYNEQFFGPGTRLTVL.